This is a list of T cell receptor beta chains from one sample in a study of T cells in Graves' hyperthyroidism and ophthalmopathy. Each CDR3 protein is one row after TCRdb ran MiXCR on the multiplex PCR reads. The sample includes approximately 400,000 distinct CDR3 sequences, 14% of them seen just once. Sequenced material: blood. The receptors shown here come from a woman aged 60-75 years with Graves' hyperthyroidism. The CDR3 runs from the conserved cysteine through the conserved F or W. D genes are given only for firm matches. Rows may omit the clone size; those that give it use once, few, many or a size class.

d_call,j_call,v_call,clone_size,cdr3_nt,cdr3_aa
TRBD2,TRBJ2-3,TRBV7-8,many,TGTGCCAGCAGCGAGGGACTAGCGGGACCGGGGGCAGATACGCAGTATTTT,CASSEGLAGPGADTQYF
TRBD2,TRBJ2-7,TRBV12-3/TRBV12-4,NA,TGTGCCAGCACCCTGGGACTAGCGGTTTACGAGCAGTACTTC,CASTLGLAVYEQYF
NA,TRBJ2-7,TRBV7-9,many,TGTGCCAGCAGCTTAGCGCCCAAGTTGGCCAGGGGATCCTACGAGCAGTACTTC,CASSLAPKLARGSYEQYF
TRBD1,TRBJ2-3,TRBV19,few,TGTGCCAGTAGTATTCCCGGGACAGGCAAGACAGATACGCAGTATTTT,CASSIPGTGKTDTQYF
TRBD1,TRBJ2-2,TRBV18,few,TGTGCCAGCTCACTCGACAGGGGGATCGACACCGGGGAGCTGTTTTTT,CASSLDRGIDTGELFF
NA,TRBJ2-5,TRBV12-3/TRBV12-4,NA,TGTGCCAACAGTTTATACGCGGCAGCCCCCAAAGAGACCCAGTACTTC,CANSLYAAAPKETQYF
NA,TRBJ2-5,TRBV20-1,NA,TGCAGTGCCGGGGGCCGGTACCAAGAGACCCAGTACTTC,CSAGGRYQETQYF
TRBD2,TRBJ2-5,TRBV9,many,TGTGCCAGCAGCCGGGAGGCCGGGGAGACCCAGTACTTC,CASSREAGETQYF
NA,TRBJ1-2,TRBV18,many,TGTGCCAGCTCACCAGAGGCATCCTATGGCTACACCTTC,CASSPEASYGYTF
NA,TRBJ2-2,TRBV18,NA,TGTGCCAGCTCACCAGCTAACCCTACACCCGGAGAGCTGTTTTTT,CASSPANPTPGELFF
NA,TRBJ1-2,TRBV18,once,TGTGCCAGCTCACCCGACAGGTTCCATGGCTACACCTTC,CASSPDRFHGYTF
TRBD1,TRBJ1-2,TRBV11-2,many,TGTGCCAGCAGCTCGGGGACAGCTTATGGCTACACCTTC,CASSSGTAYGYTF
TRBD2,TRBJ2-1,TRBV5-1,many,TGCGCCAGCAGCTCTCTCCAGCGGGAGATCGATGAGCAGTTCTTC,CASSSLQREIDEQFF
TRBD1,TRBJ1-2,TRBV4-1,NA,TGCGCCAGCAGCCGGAACAAAATGCCGCAGGGGGACTATGGCTACACCTTC,CASSRNKMPQGDYGYTF
TRBD2,TRBJ2-3,TRBV15,NA,TGTGCCACCTGCAGAGGGACTAGCGGTAGCACAGATACGCAGTATTTT,CATCRGTSGSTDTQYF
TRBD1,TRBJ2-7,TRBV7-3,many,TGTGCCAGCAGCCCCCGGGACAGGGTGCACGAGCAGTACTTC,CASSPRDRVHEQYF